This T cell receptor (beta chain) was profiled in a study of tumor and adjacent non-tumor tissue in lung cancer. Whole-study context: The cohort had roughly 11 adenocarcinoma, a couple of squamous cell and 1 small cell patients.

In this sample, this clonotype turned up a few times. RNA was extracted from bulk tissue without any cell sorting. A modified ARM-PCR protocol with three rounds of nested PCR amplified TCRbeta. In TCRdb, the multiplex PCR reads were re-called with MiXCR into one record per CDR3 protein. The sample records around 140,000 distinct CDR3 sequences, 60% to 70% being singletons. Germline V lookup: CDR1 SEHNR, CDR2 FQNEAQ (reference sequence). The CDR3 consists of 15 residues. Trimming took 2 bases from V and 5 from J, leaving 15 bases between them. The clonotype originates from a man aged 60-69 years with small cell lung cancer. The sample was lung tumor tissue. The chain has TRBV7-9 and TRBJ1-2; possibly TRBD1 for D (5 bases). Here the CDR3 reads CASSLSAGTPYGYTF. CDR3 bases: TGTGCCAGCAGCTTATCGGCAGGGACCCCGTATGGCTACACCTTC.